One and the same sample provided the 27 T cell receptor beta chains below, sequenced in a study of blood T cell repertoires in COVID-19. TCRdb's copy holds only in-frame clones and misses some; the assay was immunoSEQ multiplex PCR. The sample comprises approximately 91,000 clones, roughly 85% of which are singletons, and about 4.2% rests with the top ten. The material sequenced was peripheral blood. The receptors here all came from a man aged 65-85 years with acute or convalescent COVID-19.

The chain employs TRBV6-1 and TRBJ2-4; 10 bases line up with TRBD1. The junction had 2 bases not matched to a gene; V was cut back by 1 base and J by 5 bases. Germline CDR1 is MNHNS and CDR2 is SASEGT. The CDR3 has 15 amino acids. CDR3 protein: CASSEGQGAQNIQYF. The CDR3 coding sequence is TGTGCCAGCAGTGAAGGACAGGGGGCCCAAAACATTCAGTACTTC.

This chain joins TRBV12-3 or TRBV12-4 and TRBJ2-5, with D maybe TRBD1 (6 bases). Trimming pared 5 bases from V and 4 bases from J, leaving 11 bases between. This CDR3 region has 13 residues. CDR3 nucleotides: TGTGCCAGCAGTCCCGGCAGGGGAGAGACCCAGTACTTC. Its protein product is CASSPGRGETQYF.

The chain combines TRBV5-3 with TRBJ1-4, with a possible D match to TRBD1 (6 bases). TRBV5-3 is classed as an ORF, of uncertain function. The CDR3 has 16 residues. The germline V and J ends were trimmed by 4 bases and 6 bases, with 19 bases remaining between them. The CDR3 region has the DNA TGTGCCAGAAGCATTGGTCGCGGGGGCAGCGATGAAAAACTGTTTTTT. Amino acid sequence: CARSIGRGGSDEKLFF.

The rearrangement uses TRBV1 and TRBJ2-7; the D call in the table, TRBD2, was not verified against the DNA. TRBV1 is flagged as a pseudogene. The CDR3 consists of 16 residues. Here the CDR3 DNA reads TGCACCAGCAGCCAAGTCCTCGGGGGGCGCTTTTACGAGCAGTACTTC. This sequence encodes CTSSQVLGGRFYEQYF.

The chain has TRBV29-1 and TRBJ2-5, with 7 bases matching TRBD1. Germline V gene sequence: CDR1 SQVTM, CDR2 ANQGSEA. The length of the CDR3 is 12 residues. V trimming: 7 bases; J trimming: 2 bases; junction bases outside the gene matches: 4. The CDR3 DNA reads TGCAGCGCGGGACAGCAGCAAGAGACCCAGTACTTC. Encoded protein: CSAGQQQETQYF.

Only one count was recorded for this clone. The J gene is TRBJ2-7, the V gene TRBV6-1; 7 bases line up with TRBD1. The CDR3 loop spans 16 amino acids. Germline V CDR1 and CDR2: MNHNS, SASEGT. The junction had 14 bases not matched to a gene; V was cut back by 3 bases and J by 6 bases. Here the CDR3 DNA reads TGTGCCAGCAGTGACCCGACCGGGACAGCCGTTCTCGAGCAGTACGTC. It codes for CASSDPTGTAVLEQYV.

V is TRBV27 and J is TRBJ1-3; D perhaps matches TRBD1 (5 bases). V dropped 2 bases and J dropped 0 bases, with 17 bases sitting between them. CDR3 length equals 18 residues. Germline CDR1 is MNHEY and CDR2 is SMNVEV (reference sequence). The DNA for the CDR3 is TGTGCCAGCAGTTTAAAGCTGGCGGGACGGATCTCTGGAAACACCATATATTTT. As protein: CASSLKLAGRISGNTIYF.

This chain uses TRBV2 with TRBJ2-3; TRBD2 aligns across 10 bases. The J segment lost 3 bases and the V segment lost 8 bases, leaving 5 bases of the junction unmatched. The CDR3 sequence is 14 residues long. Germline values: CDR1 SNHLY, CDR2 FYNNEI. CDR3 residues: CASRQRGGTDTQYF. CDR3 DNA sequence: TGTGCCAGCCGGCAGCGGGGGGGGACAGATACGCAGTATTTT.

The CDR3 sequence is CASSLRLGRGTEAFF. In nucleotides, the CDR3 is TGTGCCAGCAGCCTCCGCCTGGGGCGGGGTACTGAAGCTTTCTTT. This chain connects TRBV11-1 to TRBJ1-1, with a possible D match to TRBD1 (5 bases). The ends were cut back, 5 bases at V and 5 bases at J, with 18 bases in the middle. This CDR3 region has 15 residues. CDR1 is SGHAT, CDR2 FQDESV, per germline (reference sequence). Variable domain in full (rest from reference TRBV11-1 and TRBJ1-1): EAEVAQSPRYKITEKSQAVAFWCDPISGHATLYWYRQILGQGPELLVQFQDESVVDDSQLPKDRFSAERLKGVDSTLKIQPAELGDSAMYLCASSLRLGRGTEAFFGQGTRLTVV.

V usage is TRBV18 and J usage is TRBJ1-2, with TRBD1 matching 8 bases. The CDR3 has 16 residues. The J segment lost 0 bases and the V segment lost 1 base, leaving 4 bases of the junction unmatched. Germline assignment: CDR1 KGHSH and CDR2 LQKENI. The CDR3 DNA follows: TGTGCCAGCTCACCACGAGGGACAGGTGCTAACTATGGCTACACCTTC. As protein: CASSPRGTGANYGYTF.

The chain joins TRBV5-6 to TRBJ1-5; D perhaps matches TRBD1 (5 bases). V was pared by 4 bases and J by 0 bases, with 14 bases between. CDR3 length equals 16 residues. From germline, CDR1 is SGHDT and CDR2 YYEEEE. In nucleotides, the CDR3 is TGTGCCAGCAGCCTCGCAGGGCCCCCTAGCAATCAGCCCCAGCATTTT. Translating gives CASSLAGPPSNQPQHF.

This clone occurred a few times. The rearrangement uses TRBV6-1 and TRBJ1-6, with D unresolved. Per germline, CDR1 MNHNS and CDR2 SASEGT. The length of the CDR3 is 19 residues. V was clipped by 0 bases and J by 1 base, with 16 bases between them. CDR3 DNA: TGTGCCAGCAGTGAAGCGGCCCCCCTGCGGCAATCCTATAATTCACCCCTCCACTTT. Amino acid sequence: CASSEAAPLRQSYNSPLHF.

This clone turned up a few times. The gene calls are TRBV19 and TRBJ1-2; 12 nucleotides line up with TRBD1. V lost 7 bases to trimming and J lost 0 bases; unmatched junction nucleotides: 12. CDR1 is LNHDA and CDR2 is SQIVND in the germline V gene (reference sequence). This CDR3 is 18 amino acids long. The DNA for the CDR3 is TGTGCCAGTACCCGGGGGACAGGGGGCTACGAAGCTAACTATGGCTACACCTTC. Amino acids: CASTRGTGGYEANYGYTF.

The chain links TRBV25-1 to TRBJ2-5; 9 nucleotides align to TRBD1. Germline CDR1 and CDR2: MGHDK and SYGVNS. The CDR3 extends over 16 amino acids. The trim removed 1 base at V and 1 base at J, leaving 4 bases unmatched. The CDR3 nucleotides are TGTGCCAGCAGTGAATGGGGGACAGGGAGCCAAGAGACCCAGTACTTC. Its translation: CASSEWGTGSQETQYF.

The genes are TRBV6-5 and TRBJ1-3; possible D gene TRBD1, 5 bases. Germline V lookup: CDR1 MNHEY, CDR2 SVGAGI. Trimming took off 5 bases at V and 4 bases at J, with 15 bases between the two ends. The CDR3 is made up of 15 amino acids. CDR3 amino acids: CASSPTGGGGNTIYF. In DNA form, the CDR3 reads TGTGCCAGCAGTCCGACGGGGGGAGGAGGAAACACCATATATTTT.

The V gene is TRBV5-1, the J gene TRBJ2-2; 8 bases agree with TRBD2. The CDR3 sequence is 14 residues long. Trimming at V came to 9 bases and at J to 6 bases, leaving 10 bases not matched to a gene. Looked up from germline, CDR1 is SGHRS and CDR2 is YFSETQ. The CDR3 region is CATSGPAGAGELFF. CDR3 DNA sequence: TGCGCCACCTCGGGGCCAGCGGGGGCCGGGGAGCTGTTTTTT.

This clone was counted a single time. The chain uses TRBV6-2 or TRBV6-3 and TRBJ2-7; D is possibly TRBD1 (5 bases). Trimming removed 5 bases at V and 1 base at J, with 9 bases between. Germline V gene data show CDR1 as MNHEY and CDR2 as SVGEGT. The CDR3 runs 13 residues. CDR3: CASSPRTSYEQYV. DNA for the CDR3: TGTGCCAGCAGTCCGCGGACATCCTACGAGCAGTACGTC.

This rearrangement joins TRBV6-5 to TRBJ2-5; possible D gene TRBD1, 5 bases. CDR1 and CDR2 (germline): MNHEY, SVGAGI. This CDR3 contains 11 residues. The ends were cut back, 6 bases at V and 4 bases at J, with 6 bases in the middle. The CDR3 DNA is TGTGCCAGCAGGGGGCTAGAGACCCAGTACTTC. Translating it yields CASRGLETQYF.

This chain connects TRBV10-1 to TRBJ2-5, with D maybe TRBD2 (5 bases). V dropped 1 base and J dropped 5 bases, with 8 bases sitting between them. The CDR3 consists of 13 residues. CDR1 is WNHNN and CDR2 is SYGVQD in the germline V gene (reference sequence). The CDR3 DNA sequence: TGCGCCAGCAGTGAGTTGAGAGGGGAGACCCAGTACTTC. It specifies CASSELRGETQYF.

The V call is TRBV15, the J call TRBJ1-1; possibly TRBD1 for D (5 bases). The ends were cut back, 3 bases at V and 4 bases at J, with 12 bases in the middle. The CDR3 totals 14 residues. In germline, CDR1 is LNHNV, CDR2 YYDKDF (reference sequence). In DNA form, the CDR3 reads TGTGCCACCAGCAGGGCTTCTAGGGGCACTGAAGCTTTCTTT. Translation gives CATSRASRGTEAFF.

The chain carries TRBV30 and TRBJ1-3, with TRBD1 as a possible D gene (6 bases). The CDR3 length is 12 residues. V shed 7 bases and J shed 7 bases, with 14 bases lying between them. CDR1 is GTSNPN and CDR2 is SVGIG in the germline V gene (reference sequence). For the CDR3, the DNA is TGTGCCTCCGATTTCCAGGGGAACACCATATATTTT. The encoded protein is CASDFQGNTIYF.

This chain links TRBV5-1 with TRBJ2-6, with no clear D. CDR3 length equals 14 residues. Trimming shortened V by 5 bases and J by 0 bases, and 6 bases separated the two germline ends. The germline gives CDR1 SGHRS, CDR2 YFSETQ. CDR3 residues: CASRSGSGANVLTF. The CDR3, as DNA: TGCGCCAGCAGGTCAGGCTCTGGGGCCAACGTCCTGACTTTC.

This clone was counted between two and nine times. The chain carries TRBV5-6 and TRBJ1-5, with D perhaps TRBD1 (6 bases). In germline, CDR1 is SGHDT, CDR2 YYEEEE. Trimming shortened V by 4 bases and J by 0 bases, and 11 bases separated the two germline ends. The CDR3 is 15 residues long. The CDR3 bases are TGTGCCAGCAGCAGATGGGACACTAGCAATCAGCCCCAGCATTTT. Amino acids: CASSRWDTSNQPQHF.

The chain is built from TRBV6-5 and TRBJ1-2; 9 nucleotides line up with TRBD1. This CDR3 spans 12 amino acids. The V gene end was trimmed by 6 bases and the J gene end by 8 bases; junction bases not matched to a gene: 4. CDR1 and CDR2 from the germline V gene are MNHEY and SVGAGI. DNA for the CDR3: TGTGCCAGCAGAACAGGGGGCTGGGGCTACACCTTC. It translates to CASRTGGWGYTF.

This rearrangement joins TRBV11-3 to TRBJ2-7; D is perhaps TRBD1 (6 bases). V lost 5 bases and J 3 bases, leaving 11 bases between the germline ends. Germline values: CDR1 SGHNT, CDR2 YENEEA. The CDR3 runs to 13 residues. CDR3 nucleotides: TGTGCCAGCAGCGTCCTACAGGGCTACGAGCAGTACTTC. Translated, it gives CASSVLQGYEQYF. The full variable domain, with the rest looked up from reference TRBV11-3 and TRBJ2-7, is EAGVVQSPRYKIIEKKQPVAFWCNPISGHNTLYWYLQNLGQGPELLIRYENEEAVDDSQLPKDRFSAERLKGVDSTLKIQPAELGDSAVYLCASSVLQGYEQYFGPGTRLTVT.

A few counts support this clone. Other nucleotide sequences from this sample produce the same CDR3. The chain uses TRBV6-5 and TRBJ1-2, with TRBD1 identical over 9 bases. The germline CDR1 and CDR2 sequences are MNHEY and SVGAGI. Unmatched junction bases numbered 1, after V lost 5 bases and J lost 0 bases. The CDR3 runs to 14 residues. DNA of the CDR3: TGTGCCAGCAGTAGGGACAGGGCTAACTATGGCTACACCTTC. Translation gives CASSRDRANYGYTF.

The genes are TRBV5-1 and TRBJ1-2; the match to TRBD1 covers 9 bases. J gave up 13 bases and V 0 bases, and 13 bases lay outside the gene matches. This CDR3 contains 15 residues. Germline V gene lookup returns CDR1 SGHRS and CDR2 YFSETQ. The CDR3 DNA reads TGCGCCAGCAGCTTGGAGGGGACAGGGTATATGGGAGTCACCTTC. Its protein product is CASSLEGTGYMGVTF. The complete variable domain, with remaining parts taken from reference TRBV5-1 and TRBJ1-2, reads KAGVTQTPRYLIKTRGQQVTLSCSPISGHRSVSWYQQTPGQGLQFLFEYFSETQRNKGNFPGRFSGRQFSNSRSEMNVSTLELGDSALYLCASSLEGTGYMGVTFGSGTRLTVV.